Given below is one T cell receptor (beta chain) in context. The target antigen is unknown. This sample was taken from a study of T cell responses to AZD1222 COVID-19 vaccine. Study observations and caveats: Mostly white British, mostly female donors; authors suggested clonal diversity may be underestimated.

The repertoire was sequenced with immunoSEQ multiplex PCR; TCRdb's copy has only in-frame clones and lacks some. The table shows under 150,000 clones, with roughly 90% occurring only once. CDR3 size: 13 residues. Germline CDR1 reads GTSNPN; CDR2 reads SVGIG (reference sequence). V was shortened by 3 bases and J by 6 bases, with 14 bases between the two germline ends. The specimen was peripheral blood, collected on day 0 of AZD1222 vaccination. The TCR was taken from an adult in good health. The chain has TRBV30 and TRBJ1-1; no firm D call. CDR3 DNA sequence: TGTGCCTGGAGGAGGTCGGGCGTCTCTGAAGCTTTCTTT. Translated: CAWRRSGVSEAFF.